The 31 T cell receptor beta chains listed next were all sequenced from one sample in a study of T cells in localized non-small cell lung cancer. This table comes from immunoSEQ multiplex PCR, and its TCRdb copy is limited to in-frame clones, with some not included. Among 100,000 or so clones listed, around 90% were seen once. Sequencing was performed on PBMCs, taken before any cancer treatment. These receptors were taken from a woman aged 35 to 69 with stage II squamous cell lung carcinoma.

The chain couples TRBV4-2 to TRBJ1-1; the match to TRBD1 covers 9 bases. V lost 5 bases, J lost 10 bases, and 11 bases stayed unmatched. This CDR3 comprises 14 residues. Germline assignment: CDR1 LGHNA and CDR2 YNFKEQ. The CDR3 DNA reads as TGTGCCAGCAGCTTCGGACAGGGGCCGGCGGGAGCTTTCTTT. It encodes CASSFGQGPAGAFF.

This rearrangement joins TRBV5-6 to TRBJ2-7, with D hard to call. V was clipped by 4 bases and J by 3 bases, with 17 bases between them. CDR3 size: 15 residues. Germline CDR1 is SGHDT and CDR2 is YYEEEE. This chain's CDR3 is CASSPVSQKHYEQYF. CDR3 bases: TGTGCCAGCAGCCCCGTCTCTCAGAAACACTACGAGCAGTACTTC.

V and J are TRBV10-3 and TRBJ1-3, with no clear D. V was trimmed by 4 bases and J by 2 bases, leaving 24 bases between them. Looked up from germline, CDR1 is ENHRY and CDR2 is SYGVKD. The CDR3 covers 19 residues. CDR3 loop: CAISGWATHFTAAGNTIYF. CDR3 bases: TGTGCCATCAGTGGGTGGGCAACCCACTTTACCGCTGCTGGAAACACCATATATTTT.

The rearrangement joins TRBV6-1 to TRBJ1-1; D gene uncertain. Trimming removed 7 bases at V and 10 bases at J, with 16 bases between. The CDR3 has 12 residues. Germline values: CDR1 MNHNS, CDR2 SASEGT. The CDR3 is CASTQARGGAFF. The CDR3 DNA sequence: TGTGCCAGCACCCAAGCCCGGGGAGGAGCTTTCTTT.

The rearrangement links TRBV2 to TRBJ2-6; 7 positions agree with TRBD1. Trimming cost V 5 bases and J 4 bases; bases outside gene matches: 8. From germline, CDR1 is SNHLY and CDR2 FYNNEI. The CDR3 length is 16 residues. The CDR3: CASSRTGLEGANVLTF. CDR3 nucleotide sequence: TGTGCCAGCAGTCGGACAGGTTTAGAGGGGGCCAACGTCCTGACTTTC. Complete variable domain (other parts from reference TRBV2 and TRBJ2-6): EPEVTQTPSHQVTQMGQEVILRCVPISNHLYFYWYRQILGQKVEFLVSFYNNEISEKSEIFDDQFSVERPDGSNFTLKIRSTKLEDSAMYFCASSRTGLEGANVLTFGAGSRLTVL.

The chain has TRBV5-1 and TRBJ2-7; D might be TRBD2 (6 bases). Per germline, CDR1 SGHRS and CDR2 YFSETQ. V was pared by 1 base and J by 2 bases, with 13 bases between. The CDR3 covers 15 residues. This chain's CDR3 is CASSLTGLSPYEQYF. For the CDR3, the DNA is TGCGCCAGCAGCTTGACAGGACTATCTCCCTACGAGCAGTACTTC.

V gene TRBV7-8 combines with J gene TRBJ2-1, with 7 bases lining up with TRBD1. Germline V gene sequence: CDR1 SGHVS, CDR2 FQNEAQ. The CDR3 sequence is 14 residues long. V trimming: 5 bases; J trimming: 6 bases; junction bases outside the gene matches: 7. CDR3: CASSPDWDSNEQFF. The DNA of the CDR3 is TGTGCCAGCAGCCCCGACTGGGACAGCAATGAGCAGTTCTTC. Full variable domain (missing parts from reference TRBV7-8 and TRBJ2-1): GAGVSQSPRYKVAKRGQDVALRCDPISGHVSLFWYQQALGQGPEFLTYFQNEAQLDKSGLPSDRFFAERPEGSVSTLKIQRTQQEDSAVYLCASSPDWDSNEQFFGPGTRLTVL.

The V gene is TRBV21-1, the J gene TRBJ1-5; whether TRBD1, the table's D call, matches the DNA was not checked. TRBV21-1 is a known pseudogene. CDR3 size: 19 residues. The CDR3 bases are TGTGCCAGCAGCAAAGTCAGAAACAGGTTCAGCTATAGCAATCAGCCCCAGCATTTT. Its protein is CASSKVRNRFSYSNQPQHF.

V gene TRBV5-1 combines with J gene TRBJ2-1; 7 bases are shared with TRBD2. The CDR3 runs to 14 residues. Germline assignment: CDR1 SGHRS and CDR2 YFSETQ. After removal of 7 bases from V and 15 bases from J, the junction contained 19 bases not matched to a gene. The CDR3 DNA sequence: TGCGCCAGCCGAAGCGGGGAAACTAGCACCGCACTGTTCTTC. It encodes CASRSGETSTALFF.

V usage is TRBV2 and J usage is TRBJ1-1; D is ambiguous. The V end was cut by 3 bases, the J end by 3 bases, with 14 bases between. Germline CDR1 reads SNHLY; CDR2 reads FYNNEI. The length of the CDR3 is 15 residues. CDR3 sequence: CASSDPRESYTEAFF. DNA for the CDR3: TGTGCCAGCAGTGACCCGAGGGAAAGTTACACTGAAGCTTTCTTT.

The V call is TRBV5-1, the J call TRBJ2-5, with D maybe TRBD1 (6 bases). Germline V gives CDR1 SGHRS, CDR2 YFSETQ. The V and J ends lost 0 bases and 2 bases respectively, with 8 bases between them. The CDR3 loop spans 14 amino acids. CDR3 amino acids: CASSLETGQETQYF. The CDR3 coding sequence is TGCGCCAGCAGCTTGGAGACAGGACAAGAGACCCAGTACTTC.

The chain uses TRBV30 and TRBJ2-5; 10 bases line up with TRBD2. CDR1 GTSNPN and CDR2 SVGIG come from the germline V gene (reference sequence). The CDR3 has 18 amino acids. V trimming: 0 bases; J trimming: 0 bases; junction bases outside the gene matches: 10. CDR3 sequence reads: CAWSVRVRTSGYQETQYF. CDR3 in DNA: TGTGCCTGGAGTGTAAGGGTTCGGACTAGCGGCTACCAAGAGACCCAGTACTTC.

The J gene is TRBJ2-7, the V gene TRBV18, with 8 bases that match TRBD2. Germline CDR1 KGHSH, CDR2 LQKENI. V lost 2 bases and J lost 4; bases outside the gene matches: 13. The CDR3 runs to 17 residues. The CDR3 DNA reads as TGTGCCAGCTCACCAAGGGGAACGGGAGGGCTACCATACGAGCAGTACTTC. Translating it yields CASSPRGTGGLPYEQYF.

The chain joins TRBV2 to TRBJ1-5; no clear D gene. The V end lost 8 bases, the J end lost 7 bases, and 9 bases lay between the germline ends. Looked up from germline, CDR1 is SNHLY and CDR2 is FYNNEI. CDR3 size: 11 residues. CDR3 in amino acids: CASGIWQPQHF. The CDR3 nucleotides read TGTGCCAGCGGGATTTGGCAGCCCCAGCATTTT.

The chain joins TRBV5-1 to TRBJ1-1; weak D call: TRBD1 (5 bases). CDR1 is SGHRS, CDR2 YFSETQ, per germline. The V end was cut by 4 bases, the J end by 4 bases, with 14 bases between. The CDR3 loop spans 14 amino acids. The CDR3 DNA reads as TGCGCCAGCAGCCAGACCGGAGGGGTCACTGAAGCTTTCTTT. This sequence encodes CASSQTGGVTEAFF.

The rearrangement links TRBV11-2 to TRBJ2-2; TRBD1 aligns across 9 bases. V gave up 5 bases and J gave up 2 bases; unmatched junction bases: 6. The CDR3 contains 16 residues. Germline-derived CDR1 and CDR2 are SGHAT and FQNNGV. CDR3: CASSVLQGANTGELFF. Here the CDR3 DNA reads TGTGCCAGCAGCGTCCTACAGGGGGCAAACACCGGGGAGCTGTTTTTT.

In nucleotides, the CDR3 is TGCGCCAGCAGCTTGGAATCCGGGGCCGGGGAGCTGTTTTTT. The encoded protein is CASSLESGAGELFF. This chain links TRBV5-1 with TRBJ2-2, with D possibly TRBD2 on 5 matching bases. CDR3 length: 14 residues. Trimming removed 0 bases from V and 6 bases from J, with 9 bases in between. Germline CDR1 SGHRS, CDR2 YFSETQ.

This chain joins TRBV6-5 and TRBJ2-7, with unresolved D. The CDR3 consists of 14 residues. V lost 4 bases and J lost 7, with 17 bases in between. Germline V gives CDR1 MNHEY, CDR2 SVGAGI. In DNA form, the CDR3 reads TGTGCCAGCAGTTTCCACCCTACTTTCAGAGAGCAGTACTTC. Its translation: CASSFHPTFREQYF.

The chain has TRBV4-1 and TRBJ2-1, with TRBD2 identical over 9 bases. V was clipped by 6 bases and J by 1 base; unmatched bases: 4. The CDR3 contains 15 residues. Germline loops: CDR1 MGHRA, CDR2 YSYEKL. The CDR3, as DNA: TGCGCCAGCAGAACTACTAGCGGGTCCTACAATGAGCAGTTCTTC. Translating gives CASRTTSGSYNEQFF.

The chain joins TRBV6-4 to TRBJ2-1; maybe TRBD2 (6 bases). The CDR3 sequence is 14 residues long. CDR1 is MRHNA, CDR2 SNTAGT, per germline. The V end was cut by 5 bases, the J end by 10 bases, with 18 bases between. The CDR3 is CASSTWEAADEQFF. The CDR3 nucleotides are TGTGCCAGCAGTACTTGGGAGGCCGCAGACGAGCAGTTCTTC.

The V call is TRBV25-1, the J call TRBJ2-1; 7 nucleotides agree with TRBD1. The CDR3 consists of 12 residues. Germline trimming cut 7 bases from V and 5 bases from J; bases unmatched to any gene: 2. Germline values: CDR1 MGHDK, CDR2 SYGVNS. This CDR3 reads CASMGTDNEQFF. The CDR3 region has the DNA TGTGCCAGCATGGGGACAGACAATGAGCAGTTCTTC.

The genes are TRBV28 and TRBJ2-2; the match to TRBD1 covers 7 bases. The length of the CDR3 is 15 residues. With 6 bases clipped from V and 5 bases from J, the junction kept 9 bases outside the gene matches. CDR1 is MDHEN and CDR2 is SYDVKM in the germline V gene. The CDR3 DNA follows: TGTGCCAGCAGCTACCGACAGGGAAGAACCGGGGAGCTGTTTTTT. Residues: CASSYRQGRTGELFF. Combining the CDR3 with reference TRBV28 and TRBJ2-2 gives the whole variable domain DVKVTQSSRYLVKRTGEKVFLECVQDMDHENMFWYRQDPGLGLRLIYFSYDVKMKEKGDIPEGYSVSREKKERFSLILESASTNQTSMYLCASSYRQGRTGELFFGEGSRLTVL.

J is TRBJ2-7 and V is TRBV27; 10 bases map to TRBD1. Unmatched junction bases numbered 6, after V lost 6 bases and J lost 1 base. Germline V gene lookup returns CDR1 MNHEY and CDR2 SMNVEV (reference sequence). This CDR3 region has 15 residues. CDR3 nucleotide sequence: TGTGCCAGCAGACTCCGACAGGGGGCGTCCTACGAGCAGTACTTC. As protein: CASRLRQGASYEQYF.

Written as DNA, the CDR3 is TGCGCCAGCAGCTTACTATCGGACACTGAAGCTTTCTTT. Its protein is CASSLLSDTEAFF. The chain employs TRBV5-1 and TRBJ1-1; D gene uncertain. The germline V gene has CDR1 SGHRS and CDR2 YFSETQ. V was clipped by 2 bases and J by 3 bases, with 8 bases between them. CDR3 length: 13 amino acids.

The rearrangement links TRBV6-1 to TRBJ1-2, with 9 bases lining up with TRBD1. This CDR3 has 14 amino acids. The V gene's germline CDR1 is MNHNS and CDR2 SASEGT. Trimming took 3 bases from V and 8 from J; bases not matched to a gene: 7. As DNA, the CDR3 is TGTGCCAGCAGTGATCTACAGGGGGCGCGGGGCTACACCTTC. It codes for CASSDLQGARGYTF.

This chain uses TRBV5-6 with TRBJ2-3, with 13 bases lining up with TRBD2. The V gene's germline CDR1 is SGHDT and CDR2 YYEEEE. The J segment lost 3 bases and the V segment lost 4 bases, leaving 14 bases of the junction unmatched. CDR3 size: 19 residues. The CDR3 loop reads CASSGTSGGALTRTDTQYF. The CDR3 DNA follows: TGTGCCAGCAGCGGTACTAGCGGGGGGGCTTTAACGAGGACAGATACGCAGTATTTT.

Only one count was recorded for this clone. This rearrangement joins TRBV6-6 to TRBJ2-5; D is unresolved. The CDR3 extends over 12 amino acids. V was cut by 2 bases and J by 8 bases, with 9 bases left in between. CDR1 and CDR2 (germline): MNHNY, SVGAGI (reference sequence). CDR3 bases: TGTGCCAGCAGTTACCCCCGGAATACCCAGTACTTC. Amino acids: CASSYPRNTQYF.

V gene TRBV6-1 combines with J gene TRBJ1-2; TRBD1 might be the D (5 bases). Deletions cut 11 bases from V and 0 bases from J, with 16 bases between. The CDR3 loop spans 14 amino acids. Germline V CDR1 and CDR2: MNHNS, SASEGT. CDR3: CAGRGGPANYGYTF. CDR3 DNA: TGTGCCGGACGGGGGGGTCCAGCTAACTATGGCTACACCTTC.

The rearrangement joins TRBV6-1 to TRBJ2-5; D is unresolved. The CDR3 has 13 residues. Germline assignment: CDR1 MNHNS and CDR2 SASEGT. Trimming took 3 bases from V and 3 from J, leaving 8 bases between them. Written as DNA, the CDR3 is TGTGCCAGCAGTGATAAGGCAGAAGAGACCCAGTACTTC. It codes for CASSDKAEETQYF.

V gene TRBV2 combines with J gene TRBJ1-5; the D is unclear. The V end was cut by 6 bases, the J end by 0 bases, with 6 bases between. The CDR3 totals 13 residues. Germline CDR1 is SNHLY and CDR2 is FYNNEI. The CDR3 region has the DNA TGTGCCAGCAGGGGTAATAGCAATCAGCCCCAGCATTTT. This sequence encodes CASRGNSNQPQHF.

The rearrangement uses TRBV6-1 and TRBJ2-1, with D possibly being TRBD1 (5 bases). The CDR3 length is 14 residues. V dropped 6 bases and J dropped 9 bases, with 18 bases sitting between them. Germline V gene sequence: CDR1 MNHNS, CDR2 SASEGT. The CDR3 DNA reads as TGTGCCAGCAGAGGAAGGGGTGCACCAAGTGAGCAGTTCTTC. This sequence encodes CASRGRGAPSEQFF.